A selection of T cell receptor beta chains follows, all from one sample in a study of blood T cell repertoires in COVID-19. Measured with immunoSEQ multiplex PCR; TCRdb has only the in-frame clones, and not every one. The profile covers some 170,000 clones, with roughly 87% appearing a single time and 3% to 4% taken by the ten largest. What was sequenced was peripheral blood. These receptors were collected from a woman aged 55-69 years who had recovered from COVID-19. Both conserved end residues are part of each CDR3. Expanded clones get a size class; other rows say once, few or many, or leave the size out.

clone_size: few; j_call: TRBJ1-1; v_call: TRBV5-1; cdr3_aa: CASSWDTNTEAFF
clone_size: .; j_call: TRBJ1-1; v_call: TRBV6-5; cdr3_aa: CAVGTGLNTEAFF
clone_size: once; j_call: TRBJ1-2; v_call: TRBV13; cdr3_aa: CASSAQGTNYGYTF
clone_size: .; j_call: TRBJ1-2; v_call: TRBV5-1; cdr3_aa: CASSLGTVSNYGYTF
clone_size: .; j_call: TRBJ2-4; v_call: TRBV24-1; cdr3_aa: CATSDGGVVNIQYF
clone_size: .; j_call: TRBJ2-1; v_call: TRBV7-8; cdr3_aa: CASSRTSGGADEQFF
clone_size: .; j_call: TRBJ1-2; v_call: TRBV7-3; cdr3_aa: CASSRQDTTNYGYTF
clone_size: .; j_call: TRBJ2-7; v_call: TRBV28; cdr3_aa: CASSFSQINYEQYF
clone_size: .; j_call: TRBJ2-5; v_call: TRBV5-1; cdr3_aa: CASSLAQDTLGETQYF
clone_size: .; j_call: TRBJ2-7; v_call: TRBV4-1; cdr3_aa: CASSHGIAGTSGSYEQYF
clone_size: .; j_call: TRBJ1-2; v_call: TRBV5-4; cdr3_aa: CASSLPLGAYGYTF
clone_size: .; j_call: TRBJ1-5; v_call: TRBV14; cdr3_aa: CASSQGGPGRPQHF
clone_size: .; j_call: TRBJ1-5; v_call: TRBV4-2; cdr3_aa: CASSQAGTGYYNQPQHF
clone_size: .; j_call: TRBJ2-2; v_call: TRBV9; cdr3_aa: CASSVVSGGNTGELFF
clone_size: .; j_call: TRBJ1-2; v_call: TRBV7-9; cdr3_aa: CASSLSDRVHGYTF
clone_size: .; j_call: TRBJ1-2; v_call: TRBV5-1; cdr3_aa: CASSLGTGGNYGYTF
clone_size: .; j_call: TRBJ2-3; v_call: TRBV12-5; cdr3_aa: CASGFGGGVPMQSTDTQYF
clone_size: .; j_call: TRBJ2-7; v_call: TRBV7-9; cdr3_aa: CASSLVSLAGSSYEQYF
clone_size: .; j_call: TRBJ2-1; v_call: TRBV4-1; cdr3_aa: CASLDRGGNNEQFF
clone_size: .; j_call: TRBJ1-5; v_call: TRBV7-8; cdr3_aa: CASSLRMHRDSNQPQHF
clone_size: .; j_call: TRBJ2-1; v_call: TRBV10-2; cdr3_aa: CASIGGRGDWYEQFF
clone_size: .; j_call: TRBJ2-7; v_call: TRBV7-9; cdr3_aa: CASSPDRGSGEQYF
clone_size: few; j_call: TRBJ2-6; v_call: TRBV19; cdr3_aa: CASTPGLVRSGANVLTF
clone_size: few; j_call: TRBJ1-4; v_call: TRBV28; cdr3_aa: CASSPAVGHMGLFF
clone_size: .; j_call: TRBJ2-3; v_call: TRBV5-1; cdr3_aa: CASSYSGDWASDTQYF
clone_size: .; j_call: TRBJ1-6; v_call: TRBV20-1; cdr3_aa: CSASIQGPNSPLHF
clone_size: .; j_call: TRBJ2-1; v_call: TRBV10-3; cdr3_aa: CATGRDNNNEQFF
clone_size: .; j_call: TRBJ1-5; v_call: TRBV6-1; cdr3_aa: CASSEQGSQPQHF
clone_size: .; j_call: TRBJ2-3; v_call: TRBV5-1; cdr3_aa: CASSLYRDTDTQYF
clone_size: .; j_call: TRBJ1-2; v_call: TRBV3-1/TRBV3-2; cdr3_aa: CASSLGQIYGYTF
clone_size: .; j_call: TRBJ1-1; v_call: TRBV18; cdr3_aa: CASSPPTQGRRTEAFF
clone_size: .; j_call: TRBJ2-5; v_call: TRBV28; cdr3_aa: CASSQGGTRQETQYF
clone_size: .; j_call: TRBJ1-1; v_call: TRBV6-5; cdr3_aa: CASSIRTGLNTEAFF
clone_size: .; j_call: TRBJ2-7; v_call: TRBV28; cdr3_aa: CASSFSGQYEQYF
clone_size: .; j_call: TRBJ2-1; v_call: TRBV29-1; cdr3_aa: CSVDGLAGLNEQFF
clone_size: .; j_call: TRBJ1-2; v_call: TRBV28; cdr3_aa: CASRVPGTAYGYTF
clone_size: .; j_call: TRBJ1-5; v_call: TRBV28; cdr3_aa: CASSPGALNNQPQHF
clone_size: .; j_call: TRBJ2-5; v_call: TRBV24-1; cdr3_aa: CATSTPHGMSRETQYF
clone_size: .; j_call: TRBJ1-3; v_call: TRBV15; cdr3_aa: CATSRDRGLSGNTIYF
clone_size: .; j_call: TRBJ1-2; v_call: TRBV10-3; cdr3_aa: CAISPQGKEDGYTF
clone_size: once; j_call: TRBJ2-7; v_call: TRBV7-7; cdr3_aa: CASSLGRWWGRPNYEQYF
clone_size: .; j_call: TRBJ1-2; v_call: TRBV15; cdr3_aa: CATSRERQGAPGYTF
clone_size: .; j_call: TRBJ1-5; v_call: TRBV5-1; cdr3_aa: CASSLDGSSNQPQHF
clone_size: .; j_call: TRBJ2-5; v_call: TRBV18; cdr3_aa: CASSPPGDSETQYF
clone_size: .; j_call: TRBJ2-5; v_call: TRBV4-3; cdr3_aa: CASSQDRGFQETQYF
clone_size: .; j_call: TRBJ1-1; v_call: TRBV18; cdr3_aa: CASSPGTGPEAFF
clone_size: .; j_call: TRBJ1-2; v_call: TRBV5-6; cdr3_aa: CASSRSLGVGYGYTF
clone_size: .; j_call: TRBJ2-2; v_call: TRBV5-4; cdr3_aa: CASRRTSGETGELFF
clone_size: .; j_call: TRBJ2-1; v_call: TRBV2; cdr3_aa: CASRSMGLADNEQFF
clone_size: .; j_call: TRBJ1-1; v_call: TRBV11-2; cdr3_aa: CASSLGVWNLATEAFF